The T cell receptor (beta chain) described here comes from a study of identical twins. The study, taken as a whole, reports: Beta out-of-frame twin sharing showed a weaker excess.

One entry per CDR3 protein, called by TCRdb with MiXCR from the 5' RACE reads. Here the sample spans some 760,000 distinct CDR3 sequences, roughly 18% being singletons. There are 15 residues in the CDR3. Germline CDR1 DFQATT, CDR2 SNEGSKA (reference sequence). The V end lost 6 bases, the J end lost 2 bases, and 19 bases lay between the germline ends. This clonotype was seen more than once but under ten times. Its antigen is not known. These data also featured in a second study, about T cells expressing NK-cell markers. That source adds: For a handful of donors, the dominant NKG2C+ clonotypes made up about 1.0-7.5% of their CD8+ T cells.

This sequence joins TRBV20-1 and TRBJ2-5, with D possibly being TRBD2 (6 bases). This sequence originates from a woman aged 18 to 35 in good health. The sequenced sample was PBMCs. The CDR3 nucleotides read TGCAGTGCAGGGGAGGCTAGGAAATATCAAGAGACCCAGTACTTC. Translation: CSAGEARKYQETQYF.